Described below is a single T cell receptor (beta chain) sequence and its context. Its antigen is currently unknown. This sample is drawn from a study of T cell responses to AZD1222 COVID-19 vaccine. The method was immunoSEQ multiplex PCR; TCRdb's version includes in-frame clones alone and lacks a portion of them. The sample consists of about 85,000 clones, roughly nine tenths of them appearing once. General observations from the study: The donors showed a predominance of white British ancestry and of females, with possible underestimation of clonal diversity. Spike-specific TCR repertoires showed rising breadth and depth after two AZD1222 doses.

The CDR3 totals 16 residues. Germline V gene data show CDR1 as LNHNV and CDR2 as YYDKDF (reference sequence). The V and J ends lost 1 base and 3 bases respectively, with 15 bases between them. The chain links TRBV15 to TRBJ2-5; no clear D. This specimen consisted of peripheral blood, obtained on day 0 of AZD1222 vaccination. This sequence was found in an adult in good health. CDR3 in amino acids: CATSRGYPGQKETQYF. In DNA, the CDR3 is TGTGCCACCAGCAGAGGATATCCGGGTCAGAAAGAGACCCAGTACTTC. The full variable domain, in which reference TRBV15 and TRBJ2-5 provide the parts outside the CDR3, is DAMVIQNPRYQVTQFGKPVTLSCSQTLNHNVMYWYQQKSSQAPKLLFHYYDKDFNNEADTPDNFQSRRPNTSFCFLDIRSPGLGDTAMYLCATSRGYPGQKETQYFGPGTRLLVL.